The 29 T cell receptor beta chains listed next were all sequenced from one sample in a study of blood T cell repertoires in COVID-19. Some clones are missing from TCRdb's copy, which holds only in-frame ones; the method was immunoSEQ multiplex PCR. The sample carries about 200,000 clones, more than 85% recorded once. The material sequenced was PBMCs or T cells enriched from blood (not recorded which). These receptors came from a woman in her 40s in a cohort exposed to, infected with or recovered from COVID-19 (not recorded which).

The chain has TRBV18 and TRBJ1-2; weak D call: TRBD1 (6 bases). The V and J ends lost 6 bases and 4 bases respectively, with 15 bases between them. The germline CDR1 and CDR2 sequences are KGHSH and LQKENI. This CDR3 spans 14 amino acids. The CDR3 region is CASSSGGSLYGYTF. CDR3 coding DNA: TGTGCCAGCTCGTCGGGGGGCTCACTCTATGGCTACACCTTC.

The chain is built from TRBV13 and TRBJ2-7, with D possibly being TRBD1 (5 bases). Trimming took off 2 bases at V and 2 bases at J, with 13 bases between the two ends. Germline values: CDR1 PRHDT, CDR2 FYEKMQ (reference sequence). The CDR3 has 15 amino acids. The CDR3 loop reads CASSLSTAGPYEQYF. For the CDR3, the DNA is TGTGCCAGCAGCTTATCTACCGCAGGGCCCTACGAGCAGTACTTC.

For the CDR3, the DNA is TGTGCCAGCAGCCTCCCTAGGGGAGCGGGGTTGGGAGATACGCAGTATTTT. Its translation: CASSLPRGAGLGDTQYF. The chain has TRBV11-3 and TRBJ2-3; 7 bases align to TRBD2. The CDR3 is 17 residues long. J was trimmed by 5 bases and V by 5 bases; bases with no gene match: 16. Per germline, CDR1 SGHNT and CDR2 YENEEA.

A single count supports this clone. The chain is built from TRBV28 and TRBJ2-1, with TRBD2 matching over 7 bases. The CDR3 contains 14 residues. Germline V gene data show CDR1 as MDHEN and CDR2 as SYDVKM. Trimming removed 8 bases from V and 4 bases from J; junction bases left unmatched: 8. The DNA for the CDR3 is TGTGCCAGCGTCCCTACGGGGGGATACAATGAGCAGTTCTTC. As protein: CASVPTGGYNEQFF.

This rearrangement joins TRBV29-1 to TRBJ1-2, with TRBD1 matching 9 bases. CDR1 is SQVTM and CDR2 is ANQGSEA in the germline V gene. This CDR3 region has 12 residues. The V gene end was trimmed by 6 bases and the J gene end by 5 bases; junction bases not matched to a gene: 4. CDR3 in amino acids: CSVGDRDYGYTF. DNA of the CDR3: TGCAGCGTCGGGGACAGGGATTATGGCTACACCTTC.

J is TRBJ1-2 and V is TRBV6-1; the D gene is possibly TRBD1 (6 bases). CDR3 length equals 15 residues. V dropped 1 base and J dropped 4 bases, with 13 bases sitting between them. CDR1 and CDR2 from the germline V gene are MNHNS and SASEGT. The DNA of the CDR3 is TGTGCCAGCAGTGAAGTATCCCCCAGGGGCTATGGCTACACCTTC. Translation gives CASSEVSPRGYGYTF.

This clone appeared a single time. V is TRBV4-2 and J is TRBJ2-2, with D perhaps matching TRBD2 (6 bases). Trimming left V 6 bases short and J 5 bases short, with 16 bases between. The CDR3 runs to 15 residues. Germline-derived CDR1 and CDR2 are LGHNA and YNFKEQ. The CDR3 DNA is TGTGCCAGCAGTCAGCCGGGACTCGGAACCGGGGAGCTGTTTTTT. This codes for CASSQPGLGTGELFF.

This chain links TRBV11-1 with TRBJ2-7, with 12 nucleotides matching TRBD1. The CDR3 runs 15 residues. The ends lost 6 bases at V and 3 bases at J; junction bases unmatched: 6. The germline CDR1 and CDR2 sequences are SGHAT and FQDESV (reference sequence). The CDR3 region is CASRLGTGGFYEQYF. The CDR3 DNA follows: TGTGCCAGCAGACTGGGGACAGGGGGCTTCTACGAGCAGTACTTC.

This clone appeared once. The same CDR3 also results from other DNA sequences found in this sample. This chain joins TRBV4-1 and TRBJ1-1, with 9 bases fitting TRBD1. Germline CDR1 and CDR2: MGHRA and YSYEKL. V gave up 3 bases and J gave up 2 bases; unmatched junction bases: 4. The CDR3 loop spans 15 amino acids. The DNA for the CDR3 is TGCGCCAGCAGCCAGGCGGACAGGGGTAACACTGAAGCTTTCTTT. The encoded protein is CASSQADRGNTEAFF.

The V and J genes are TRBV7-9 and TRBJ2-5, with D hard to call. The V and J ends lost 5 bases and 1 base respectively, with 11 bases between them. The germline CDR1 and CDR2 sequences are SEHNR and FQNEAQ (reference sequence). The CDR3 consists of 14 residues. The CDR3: CASSQQSPQETQYF. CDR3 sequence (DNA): TGTGCCAGCAGCCAACAGAGTCCCCAAGAGACCCAGTACTTC.

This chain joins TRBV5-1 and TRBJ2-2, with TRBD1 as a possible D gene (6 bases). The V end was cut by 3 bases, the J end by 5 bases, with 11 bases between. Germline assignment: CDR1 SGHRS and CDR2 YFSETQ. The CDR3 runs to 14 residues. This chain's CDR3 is CASSSRGGTGELFF. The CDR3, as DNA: TGCGCCAGCAGCTCCCGAGGGGGTACCGGGGAGCTGTTTTTT.

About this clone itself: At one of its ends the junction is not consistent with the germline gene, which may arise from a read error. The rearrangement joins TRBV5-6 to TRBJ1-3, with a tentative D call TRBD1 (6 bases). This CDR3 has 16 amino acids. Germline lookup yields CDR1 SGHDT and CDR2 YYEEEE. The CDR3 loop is CASSSTGRDIQHHFDF. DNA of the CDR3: TGTGCCAGCAGCTCGACAGGACGGGACATCCAACACCATTTTGATTTT.

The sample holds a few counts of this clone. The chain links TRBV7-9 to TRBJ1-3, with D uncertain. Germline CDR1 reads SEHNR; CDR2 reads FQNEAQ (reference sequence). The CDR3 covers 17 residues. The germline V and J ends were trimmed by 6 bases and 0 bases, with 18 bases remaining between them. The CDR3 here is CASSSLSRLSSGNTIYF. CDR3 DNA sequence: TGTGCCAGCAGTTCTCTTTCCCGACTGAGCTCTGGAAACACCATATATTTT.

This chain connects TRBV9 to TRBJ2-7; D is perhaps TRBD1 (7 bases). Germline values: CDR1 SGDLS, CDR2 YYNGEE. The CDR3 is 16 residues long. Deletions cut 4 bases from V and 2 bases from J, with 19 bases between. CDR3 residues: CASSLTGEVTPYEQYF. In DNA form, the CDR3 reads TGTGCCAGCAGCCTAACAGGGGAGGTAACCCCCTACGAGCAGTACTTC.

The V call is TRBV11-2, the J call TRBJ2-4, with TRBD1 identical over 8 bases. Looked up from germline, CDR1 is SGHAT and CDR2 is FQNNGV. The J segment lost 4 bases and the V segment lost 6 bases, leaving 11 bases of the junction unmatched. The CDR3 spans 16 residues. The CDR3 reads CASRKQSTGAKNIQYF. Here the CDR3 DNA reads TGTGCCAGCAGGAAACAGTCGACAGGGGCAAAAAACATTCAGTACTTC.

CDR3 sequence: CASSLERGSDTQYF. CDR3 nucleotide sequence: TGTGCCAGCAGCTTAGAAAGGGGCTCAGATACGCAGTATTTT. The rearrangement links TRBV7-2 to TRBJ2-3; tentatively, D is TRBD1 (5 bases). This CDR3 is 14 amino acids long. The germline gives CDR1 SGHTA, CDR2 FQGNSA. V was clipped by 1 base and J by 4 bases, with 9 bases between them.

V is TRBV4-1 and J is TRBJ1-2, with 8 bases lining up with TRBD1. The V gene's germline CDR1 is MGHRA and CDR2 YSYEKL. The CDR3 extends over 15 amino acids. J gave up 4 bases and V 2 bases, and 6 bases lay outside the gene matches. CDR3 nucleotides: TGCGCCAGCAGCCAAATACAGGGGGTGGGCTATGGCTACACCTTC. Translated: CASSQIQGVGYGYTF.

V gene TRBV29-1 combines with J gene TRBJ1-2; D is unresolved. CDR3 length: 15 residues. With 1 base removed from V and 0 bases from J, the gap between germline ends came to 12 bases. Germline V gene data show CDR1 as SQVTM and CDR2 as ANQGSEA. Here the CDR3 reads CSVEVAGATNYGYTF. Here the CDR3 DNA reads TGCAGCGTTGAAGTGGCAGGTGCGACTAACTATGGCTACACCTTC.

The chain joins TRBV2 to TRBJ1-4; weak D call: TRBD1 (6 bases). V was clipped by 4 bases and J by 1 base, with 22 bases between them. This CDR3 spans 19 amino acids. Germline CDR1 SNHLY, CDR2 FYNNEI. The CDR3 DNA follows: TGTGCCAGCAGTGTTCTCAGGGGAGGGATTCGGGAAACTAATGAAAAACTGTTTTTT. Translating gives CASSVLRGGIRETNEKLFF.

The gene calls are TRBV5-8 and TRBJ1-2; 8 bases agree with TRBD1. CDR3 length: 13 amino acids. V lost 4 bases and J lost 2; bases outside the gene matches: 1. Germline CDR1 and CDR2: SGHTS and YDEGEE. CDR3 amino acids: CASSRTGNYGYTF. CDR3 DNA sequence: TGTGCCAGCAGCCGGACAGGGAACTATGGCTACACCTTC.

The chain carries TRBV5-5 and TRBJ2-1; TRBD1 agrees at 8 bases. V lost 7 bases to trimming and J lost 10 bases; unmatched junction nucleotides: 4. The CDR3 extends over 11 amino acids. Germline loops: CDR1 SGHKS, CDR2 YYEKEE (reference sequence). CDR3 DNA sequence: TGTGCCAGCGTTACAGGGGGGGAGCAGTTCTTC. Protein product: CASVTGGEQFF.

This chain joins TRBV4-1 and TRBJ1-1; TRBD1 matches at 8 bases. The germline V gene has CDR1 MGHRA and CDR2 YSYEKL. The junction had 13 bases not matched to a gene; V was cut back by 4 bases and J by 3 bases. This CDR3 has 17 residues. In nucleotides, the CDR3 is TGCGCCAGCAGCCCAATAGGGGCAGGGGGCTCTTACACTGAAGCTTTCTTT. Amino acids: CASSPIGAGGSYTEAFF.

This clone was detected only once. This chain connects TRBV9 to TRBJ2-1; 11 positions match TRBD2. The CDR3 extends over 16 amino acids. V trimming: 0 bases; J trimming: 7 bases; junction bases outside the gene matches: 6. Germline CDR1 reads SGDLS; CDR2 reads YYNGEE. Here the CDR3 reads CASSVAPLAGVNEQFF. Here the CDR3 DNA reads TGTGCCAGCAGCGTAGCCCCACTAGCGGGAGTTAATGAGCAGTTCTTC.

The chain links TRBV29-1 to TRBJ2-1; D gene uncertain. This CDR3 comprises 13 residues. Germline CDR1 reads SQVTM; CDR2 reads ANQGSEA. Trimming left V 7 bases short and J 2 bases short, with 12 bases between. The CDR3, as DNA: TGCAGCGCTGTGACTGAAACCTACAATGAGCAGTTCTTC. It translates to CSAVTETYNEQFF.

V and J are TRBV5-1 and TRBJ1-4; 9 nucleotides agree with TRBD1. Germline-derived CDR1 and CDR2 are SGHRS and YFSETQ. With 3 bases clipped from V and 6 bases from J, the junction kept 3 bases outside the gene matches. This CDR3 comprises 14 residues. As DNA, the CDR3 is TGCGCCAGCAGCTCGGGGACAGGGTATGAAAAACTGTTTTTT. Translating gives CASSSGTGYEKLFF. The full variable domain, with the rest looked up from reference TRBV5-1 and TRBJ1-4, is KAGVTQTPRYLIKTRGQQVTLSCSPISGHRSVSWYQQTPGQGLQFLFEYFSETQRNKGNFPGRFSGRQFSNSRSEMNVSTLELGDSALYLCASSSGTGYEKLFFGSGTQLSVL.

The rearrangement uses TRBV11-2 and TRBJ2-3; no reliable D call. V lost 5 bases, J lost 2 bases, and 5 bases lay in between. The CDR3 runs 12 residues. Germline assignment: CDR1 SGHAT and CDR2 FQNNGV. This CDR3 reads CASSLPTDTQYF. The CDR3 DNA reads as TGTGCCAGCAGCCTACCCACAGATACGCAGTATTTT.

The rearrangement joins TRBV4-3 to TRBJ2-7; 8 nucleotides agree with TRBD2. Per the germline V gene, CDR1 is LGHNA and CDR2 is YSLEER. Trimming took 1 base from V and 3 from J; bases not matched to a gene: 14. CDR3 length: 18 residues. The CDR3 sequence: CASSQGPLGSGIYYEQYF. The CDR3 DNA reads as TGCGCCAGCAGCCAAGGCCCCTTAGGTAGCGGGATATACTACGAGCAGTACTTC.

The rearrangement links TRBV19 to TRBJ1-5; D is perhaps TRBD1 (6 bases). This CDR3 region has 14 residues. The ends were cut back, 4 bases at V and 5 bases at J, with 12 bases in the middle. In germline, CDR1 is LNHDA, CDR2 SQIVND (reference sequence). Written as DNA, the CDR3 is TGTGCCAGTAGTACGCAAACAGGGTATCAGCCCCAGCATTTT. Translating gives CASSTQTGYQPQHF.

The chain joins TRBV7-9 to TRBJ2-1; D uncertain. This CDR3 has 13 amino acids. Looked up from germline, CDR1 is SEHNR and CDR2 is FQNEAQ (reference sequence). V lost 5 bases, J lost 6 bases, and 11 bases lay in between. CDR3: CASSEYSGNEQFF. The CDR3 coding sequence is TGTGCCAGCAGCGAGTATTCCGGCAATGAGCAGTTCTTC.